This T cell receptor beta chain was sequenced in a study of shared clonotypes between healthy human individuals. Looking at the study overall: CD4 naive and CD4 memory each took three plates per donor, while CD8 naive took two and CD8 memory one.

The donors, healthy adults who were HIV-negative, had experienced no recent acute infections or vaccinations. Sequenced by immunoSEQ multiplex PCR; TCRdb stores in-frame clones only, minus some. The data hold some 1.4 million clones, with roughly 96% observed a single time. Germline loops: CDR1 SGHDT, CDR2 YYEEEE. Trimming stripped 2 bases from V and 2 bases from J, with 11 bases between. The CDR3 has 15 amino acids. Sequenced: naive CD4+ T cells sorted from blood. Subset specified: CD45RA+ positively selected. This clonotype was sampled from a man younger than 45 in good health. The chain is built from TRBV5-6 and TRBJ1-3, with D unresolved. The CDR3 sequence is CASSFRPGAGNTIYF. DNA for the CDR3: TGTGCCAGCAGCTTCCGTCCGGGAGCTGGAAACACCATATATTTT.